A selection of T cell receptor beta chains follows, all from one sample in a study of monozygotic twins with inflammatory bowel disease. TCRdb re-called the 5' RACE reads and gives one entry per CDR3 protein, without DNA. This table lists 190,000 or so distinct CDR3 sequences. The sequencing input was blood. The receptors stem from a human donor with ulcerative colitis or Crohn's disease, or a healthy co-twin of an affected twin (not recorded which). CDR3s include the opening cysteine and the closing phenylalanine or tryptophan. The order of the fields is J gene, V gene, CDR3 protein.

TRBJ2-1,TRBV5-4,CASSLRDISYNEQFF
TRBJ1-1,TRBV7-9,CASTRREGRNTEAFF
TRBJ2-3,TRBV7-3,CASSLGGGENTQYF
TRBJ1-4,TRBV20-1,CSAMGHFEKLFF
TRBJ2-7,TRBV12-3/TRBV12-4,CASRTGFEQYF
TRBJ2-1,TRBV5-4,CASSPTGIEQFF
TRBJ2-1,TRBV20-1,CSAIGPRDRDNNNEQFF
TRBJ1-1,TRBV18,CASSPRDSRNTEAFF
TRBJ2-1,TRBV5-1,CASSLVGRRAGVTYNEQFF
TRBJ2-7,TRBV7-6,CASSLAAGDEQYF
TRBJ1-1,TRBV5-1,CASSLIMGSEAFF
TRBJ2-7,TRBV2,CASSVGRQGSYEQYF
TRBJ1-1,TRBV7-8,CASSRHLDTNTEAFF
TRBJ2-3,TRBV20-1,CSARTASTDTQYF
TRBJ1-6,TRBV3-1,CASSPGAGGRGNSPLHF
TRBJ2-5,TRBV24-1,CATGQDQETQYF
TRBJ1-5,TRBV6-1,CASSPTGVNNQPQHF
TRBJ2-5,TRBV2,CARIQNGKKETQYF
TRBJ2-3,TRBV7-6,CASSGGQGLDTQYF
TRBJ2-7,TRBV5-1,CASSLRLEPYEQYF
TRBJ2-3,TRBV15,CATSSSGGAIDTQYF
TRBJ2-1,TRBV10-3,CAISEGQGTSGGTEQFF
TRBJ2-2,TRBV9,CASSLVGLAANTGELFF
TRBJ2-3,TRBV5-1,CASSRPRDWPTDTQYF
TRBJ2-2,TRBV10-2,CASSAVGNTGELFF
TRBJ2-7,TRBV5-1,CASSSQSYEQYF
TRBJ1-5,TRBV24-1,CATSDHSTGVKSQPQHF
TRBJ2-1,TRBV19,CASSITSGGPNEQFF
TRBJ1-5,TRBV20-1,CSASEDQAGNQPQHF
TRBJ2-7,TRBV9,CASSSGTSGGYEQYF
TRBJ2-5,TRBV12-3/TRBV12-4,CASSSTSGQETQYF
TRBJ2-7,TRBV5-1,CASSSPGLNYEQYF
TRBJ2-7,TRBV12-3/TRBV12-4,CASSFGATGREQYF
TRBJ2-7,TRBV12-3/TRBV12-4,CASSKKPDGYEQYF
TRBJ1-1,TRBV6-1,CASSRGSLNTEAFF
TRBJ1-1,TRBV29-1,CSAGGQMNTEAFF
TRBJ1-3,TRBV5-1,CASSSGTTNTIYF